This TCR beta chain was identified in a study of immune evolution from preneoplasia to lung adenocarcinoma. Turning to the study itself: HLA loss of heterozygosity: roughly 6.4% AIS, less than 18% MIA, approximately 31% ADC, none AAH.

In germline, CDR1 is MNHEY, CDR2 SMNVEV (reference sequence). The CDR3 runs 16 residues. Germline trimming cut 2 bases from V and 4 bases from J; bases unmatched to any gene: 5. This table comes from immunoSEQ multiplex PCR, and its TCRdb copy is limited to in-frame clones, with some not included. The sample consists of under 7,000 clones, about three quarters of them appearing once. Patients had resection in Japan or China between the mid-2010s and the late 2010s. After pathologic assessment, macro-dissection selected premalignant or tumor cells for extraction. To note about this clone: Its antigen is unidentified.

Study outcomes and limitations: Later-stage lesions appeared to have more T cells, more diversity, less clonality.

The TCR originated in a person aged 55-80 years with lung adenocarcinoma. V and J are TRBV27 and TRBJ2-6; 7 positions agree with TRBD1. The sample consisted of FFPE lung adenocarcinoma in situ tissue. CDR3 nucleotides: TGTGCCAGCAGTTTACGGACAGGAATGGGGGCCAACGTCCTGACTTTC. Protein: CASSLRTGMGANVLTF.